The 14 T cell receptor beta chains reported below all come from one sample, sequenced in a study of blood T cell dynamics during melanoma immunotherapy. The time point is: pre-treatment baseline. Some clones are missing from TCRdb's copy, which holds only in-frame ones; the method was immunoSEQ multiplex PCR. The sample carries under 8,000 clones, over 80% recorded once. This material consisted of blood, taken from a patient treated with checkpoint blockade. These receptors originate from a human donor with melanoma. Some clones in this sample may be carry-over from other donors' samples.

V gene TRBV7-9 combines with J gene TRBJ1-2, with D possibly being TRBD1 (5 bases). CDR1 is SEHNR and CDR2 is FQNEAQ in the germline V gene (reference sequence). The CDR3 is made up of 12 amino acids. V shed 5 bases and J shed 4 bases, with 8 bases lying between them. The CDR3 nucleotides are TGTGCCAGCAGCGCCGACAGCTATGGCTACACCTTC. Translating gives CASSADSYGYTF.

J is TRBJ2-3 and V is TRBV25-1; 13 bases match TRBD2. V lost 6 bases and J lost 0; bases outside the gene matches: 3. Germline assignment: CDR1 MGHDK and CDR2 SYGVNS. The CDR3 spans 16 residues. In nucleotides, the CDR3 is TGTGCCAGCAGACTAGCGGGAGGGTCCAGCACAGATACGCAGTATTTT. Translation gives CASRLAGGSSTDTQYF. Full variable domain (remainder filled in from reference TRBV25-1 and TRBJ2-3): EADIYQTPRYLVIGTGKKITLECSQTMGHDKMYWYQQDPGMELHLIHYSYGVNSTEKGDLSSESTVSRIRTEHFPLTLESARPSHTSQYLCASRLAGGSSTDTQYFGPGTRLTVL.

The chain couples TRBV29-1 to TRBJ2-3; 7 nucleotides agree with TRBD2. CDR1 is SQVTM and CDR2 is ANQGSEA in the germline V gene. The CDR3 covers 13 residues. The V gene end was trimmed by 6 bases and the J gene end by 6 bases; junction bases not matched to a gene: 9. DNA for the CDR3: TGCAGCGTCCAGAGCGGGGCAGGGGATACGCAGTATTTT. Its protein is CSVQSGAGDTQYF.

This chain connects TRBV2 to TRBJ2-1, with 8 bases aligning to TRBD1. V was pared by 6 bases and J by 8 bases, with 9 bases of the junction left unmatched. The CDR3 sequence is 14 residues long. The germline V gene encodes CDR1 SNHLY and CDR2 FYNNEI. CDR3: CASSGQGRGYEQFF. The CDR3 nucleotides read TGTGCCAGCAGCGGACAGGGCCGAGGATATGAGCAGTTCTTC.

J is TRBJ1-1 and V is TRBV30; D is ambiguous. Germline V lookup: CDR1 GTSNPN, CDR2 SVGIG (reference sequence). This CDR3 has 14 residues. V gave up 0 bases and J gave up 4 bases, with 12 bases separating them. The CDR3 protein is CAWSVAPAGTEAFF. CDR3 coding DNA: TGTGCCTGGAGTGTAGCACCCGCCGGCACTGAAGCTTTCTTT.

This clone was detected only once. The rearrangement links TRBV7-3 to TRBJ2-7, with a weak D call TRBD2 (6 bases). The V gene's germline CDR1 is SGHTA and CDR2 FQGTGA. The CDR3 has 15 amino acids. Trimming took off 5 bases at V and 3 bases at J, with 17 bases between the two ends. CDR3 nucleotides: TGTGCCAGCAGCGCCTGGGCGGAGGGCAACTACGAGCAGTACTTC. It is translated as CASSAWAEGNYEQYF.

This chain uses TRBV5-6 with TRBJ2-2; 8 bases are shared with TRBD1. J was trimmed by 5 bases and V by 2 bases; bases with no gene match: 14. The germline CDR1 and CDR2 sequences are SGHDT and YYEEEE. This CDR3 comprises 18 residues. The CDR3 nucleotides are TGTGCCAGCAGCTTTTGGACAGGGAGCGCTCAATTTACCGGGGAGCTGTTTTTT. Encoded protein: CASSFWTGSAQFTGELFF.

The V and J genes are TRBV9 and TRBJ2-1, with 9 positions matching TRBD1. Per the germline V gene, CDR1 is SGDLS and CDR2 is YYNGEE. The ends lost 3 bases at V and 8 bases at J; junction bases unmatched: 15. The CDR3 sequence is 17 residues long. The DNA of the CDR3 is TGTGCCAGCAGCGAAGGCACGGGACAGGGCCTTTGGGATGAGCAGTTCTTC. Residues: CASSEGTGQGLWDEQFF.

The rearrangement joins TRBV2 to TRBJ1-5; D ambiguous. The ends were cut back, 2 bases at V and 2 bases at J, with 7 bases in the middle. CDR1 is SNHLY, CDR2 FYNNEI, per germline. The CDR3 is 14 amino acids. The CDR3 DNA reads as TGTGCCAGCAGTGAACGTACGGGCAATCAGCCCCAGCATTTT. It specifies CASSERTGNQPQHF.

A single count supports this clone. In nucleotides, the CDR3 is TGTGCCTGGAGTGTAACCCCGCCTAACACTGAAGCTTTCTTT. This translates into CAWSVTPPNTEAFF. This chain uses TRBV30 with TRBJ1-1; D gene uncertain. V was trimmed by 0 bases and J by 2 bases, leaving 10 bases between them. This CDR3 has 14 amino acids. The germline V gene encodes CDR1 GTSNPN and CDR2 SVGIG (reference sequence).

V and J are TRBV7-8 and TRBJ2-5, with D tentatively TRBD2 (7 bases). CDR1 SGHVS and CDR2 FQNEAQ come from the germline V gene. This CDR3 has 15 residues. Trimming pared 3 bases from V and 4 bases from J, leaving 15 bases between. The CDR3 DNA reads TGTGCCAGCAGCTTCTTCGGGGGGCTGCTAGAGACCCAGTACTTC. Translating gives CASSFFGGLLETQYF. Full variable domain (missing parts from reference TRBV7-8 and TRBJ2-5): GAGVSQSPRYKVAKRGQDVALRCDPISGHVSLFWYQQALGQGPEFLTYFQNEAQLDKSGLPSDRFFAERPEGSVSTLKIQRTQQEDSAVYLCASSFFGGLLETQYFGPGTRLLVL.

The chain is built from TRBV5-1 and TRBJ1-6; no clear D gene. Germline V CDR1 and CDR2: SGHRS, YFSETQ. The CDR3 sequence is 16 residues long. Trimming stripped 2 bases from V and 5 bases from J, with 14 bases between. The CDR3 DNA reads TGCGCCAGCAGCTTACGGTCGCACAACAATAATTCACCCCTCCACTTT. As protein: CASSLRSHNNNSPLHF.

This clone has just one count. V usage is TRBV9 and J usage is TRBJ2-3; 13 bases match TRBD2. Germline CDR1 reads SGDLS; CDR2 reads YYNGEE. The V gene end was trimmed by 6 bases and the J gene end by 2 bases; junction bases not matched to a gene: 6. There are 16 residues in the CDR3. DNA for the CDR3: TGTGCCAGCACTCCGACTAGCGGGAGGAACACAGATACGCAGTATTTT. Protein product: CASTPTSGRNTDTQYF.

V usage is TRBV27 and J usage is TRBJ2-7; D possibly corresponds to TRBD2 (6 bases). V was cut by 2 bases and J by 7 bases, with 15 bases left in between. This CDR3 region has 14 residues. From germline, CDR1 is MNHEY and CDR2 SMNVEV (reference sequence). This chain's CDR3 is CASSLPHPGREQYF. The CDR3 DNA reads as TGTGCCAGCAGTTTACCCCACCCGGGGAGGGAGCAGTACTTC.